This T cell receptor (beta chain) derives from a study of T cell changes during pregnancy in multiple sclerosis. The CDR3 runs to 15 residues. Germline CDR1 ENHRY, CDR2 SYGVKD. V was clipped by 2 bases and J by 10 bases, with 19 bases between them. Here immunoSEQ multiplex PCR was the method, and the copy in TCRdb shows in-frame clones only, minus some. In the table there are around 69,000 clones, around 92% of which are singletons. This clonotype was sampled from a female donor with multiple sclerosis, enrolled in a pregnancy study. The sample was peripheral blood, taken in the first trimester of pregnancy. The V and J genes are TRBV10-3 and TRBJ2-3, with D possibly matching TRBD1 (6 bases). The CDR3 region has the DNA TGTGCCATCAGTGAGGGTACAGGGAAGGGGCGGGCGCAGTATTTT. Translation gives CAISEGTGKGRAQYF.